What follows is one T cell receptor (beta chain) and its context. Its antigen is still unknown. One base away there is no much larger clone; base qualities are not given. These data come from a study of regulatory T cells in long-lasting Graves disease listed by TCRdb under 2021. A note on the overall study: Newly diagnosed Graves' disease patients had taken antithyroid drugs for less than 3 months. The study took place in China and was registered as a clinical trial. A total of around 33 samples underwent TCR sequencing, from roughly 13 patients with persistent Graves' disease and 20 patients with newly diagnosed Graves' disease. Patients with persistent Graves' disease were compared with patients with newly diagnosed Graves' disease using TCR sequencing and RNA sequencing of peripheral blood. Results and caveats for the whole study, not just this receptor: Compared with newly diagnosed patients, persistent Graves' disease patients had lower TCR Shannon entropy and fewer highly expanded clones, which suggests clonal expansion. Persistent disease showed preferential use of TRBV28, TRBJ1-2 and TRBJ2-5, whereas newly diagnosed disease favored TRBV20-1 and TRBJ2-1. Because the primary lesion, thyroid tissue, could not be accessed, the study looked at peripheral blood alone. Patients with persistent disease shared more public clonotypes (fewer than 3,000) than newly diagnosed patients did (more than 900). As a limitation, the authors acknowledged that the small sample size may reduce accuracy. Sequencing and analysis were restricted to the TCR beta chain.

The time point label corresponds to: newly diagnosed GD, antithyroid drugs for less than 3 months. RNA was extracted from PBMCs in TRIzol for both TCR sequencing and RNA sequencing. The diagnosis of Graves' disease was made according to American Thyroid Association guidelines. Patients were recruited from an endocrinology department in Xi'an, China. Each patient gave about 10 milliliters of peripheral blood, collected in an EDTA anticoagulant tube. PBMCs were isolated by Ficoll Paque Plus density gradient separation without further T cell sorting. An Agilent 2100 Bioanalyzer and agarose gel were used to assess RNA quality, and a NanoDrop 2000 was used to measure RNA concentration. Library preparation employed multiplex PCR. Instrument used: Illumina HiSeq 4000. CDR3 regions were amplified by Arm-PCR with iRepertoire HTBI primers to construct TCR beta libraries. PCR products were gel purified before sequencing. The original methods were these. Across samples, about 63 TRBV and 13 to 15 TRBJ segments were identified and used for gene usage analysis of CDR3 amino acid clonotypes. COPE and FqMerger were used to merge filtered high-quality paired reads into contigs. BLAST was used to align contigs to the IMGT TRBV, TRBD and TRBJ reference genes, and CDR3 was defined following IMGT. Clonotypes above 0.1% frequency were classified as highly expanded clones. Shannon entropy was used to measure repertoire diversity, and the Gini coefficient was used to measure V-J evenness. Public clonotypes were defined as clonotypes shared by more than one individual. In TCRdb, the public reads were trimmed at Q25 with fastp and aligned with MiXCR, with productive beta chains retained. Rows merge per CDR3 protein into single entries with the most common DNA and genes. The V and J calls shown here were made by TCRdb, not taken from the authors' results. Across this sample there are fewer than 550,000 distinct CDR3 sequences, with around 15% seen only once. The top ten clones comprise approximately 25% of the sample.

CDR1 and CDR2, per the germline V gene, are SGDLS and YYNGEE. Including the terminal cysteine and phenylalanine, the CDR3 comprises 13 residues. Only the CDR3 portion is preserved as DNA: 39 bases, with reading frame beginning at the first base. Trimming at the junction amounts to 6 bases on V and 3 bases on J, and the germline ends lie 12 bases apart. The same sample was also used in a study of T cells in Graves' hyperthyroidism and ophthalmopathy. As noted in the second study: A patient counted as having stable Graves' hyperthyroidism if no progression to ophthalmopathy occurred over 18 months of follow-up. The hyperthyroidism patients were between 18 and 65 years old and newly diagnosed, with a disease duration of less than 2 months. The study excluded patients with uncontrolled infections, other autoimmune diseases, pregnancy or lactation. Diagnoses were based on clinical symptoms, serum thyroxine and TRAb, thyroid ultrasound and orbital computed tomography. For the first round of RT-PCR on the TCR CDR3, the HTBI primer set was used together with the Qiagen OneStep RT-PCR kit. Blood samples also contained most of the expanded thyroid clonotypes (frequency above 0.001), which suggests that blood repertoires may reflect thyroid immune responses. A 13 V-J signature model separated ophthalmopathy from stable hyperthyroidism, with roughly 88% sensitivity and roughly 84% specificity in cross-validation and 80%/75% in testing. During validation, the model predicted progression to ophthalmopathy a median of approximately 6 months ahead of onset, with around 70% sensitivity and around 73% specificity. To identify TCR V-J signatures that set the groups apart, the researchers used a discovery cohort of 90 to 100 patients, made up of approximately 43 with Graves' ophthalmopathy and 55 to 65 with stable Graves' hyperthyroidism. Whether ophthalmopathy could be predicted prospectively was tested in an independent validation cohort made up of 18 to 20 hyperthyroidism patients plus 17 patients who later progressed to ophthalmopathy. The 85 to 100 discovery patients were randomly split 7:3 into training and test sets. In addition, the study compared T-cell repertoires in thyroid tissue and in blood from roughly 6 Graves' hyperthyroidism patients. Following sampling, methimazole starting at 30 mg daily was given to hyperthyroidism patients, and high-dose intravenous methylprednisolone was given to ophthalmopathy patients. The libraries were constructed in a second round of multiplex PCR and then size-selected and purified. Sequencing of the libraries was done on an Illumina HiSeq2000 using paired-end 100 bp reads. SOAPnuke was used to process the raw data, with reads discarded if the reads contained adapters or uncalled bases, had a mean Phred below 15, or lacked an exact constant-primer or identifier match. COPE v1.2.5 was used to merge high-quality paired reads, and clonotypes were defined as unique nucleotide sequences. MiTCR v1.1 was used to align clonotypes to the IMGT TRBV, TRBD and TRBJ reference segments. Only V-J combinations with frequency above 0.0001, covering about 99% of repertoires, were analysed. A TCS score was defined as the ratio of F50 (clonal expansion) to E x V (chaos), with BLOSUM62-based TCRdist applied between CDR3 peptides within each V-J. Welch's t-statistics and random forest reduced 500 to 650 V-J features to roughly 13, which were used in a naive Bayes classifier (R e1071). No statistical method was used to set the sample size in advance, and investigators knew the group allocation. The paper reports TCR Vbeta CDR3 sequencing of over 120 peripheral blood samples: under 45 ophthalmopathy, under 80 hyperthyroidism and about 17 progressor patients.

The sample here was peripheral blood mononuclear cells (PBMCs), taken at new diagnosis, from a patient treated with antithyroid drugs. The sequence is built from TRBV9 and TRBJ1-2; no D segment can be confidently identified. This receptor was identified in a woman aged 35 to 60 with Graves disease. Donor details come from another sample of the same person, matched by shared clones. The DNA reads TGTGCCAGCACCCCATTGGGCGACTATGGCTACACCTTC. It codes for CASTPLGDYGYTF.